What follows describes a single T cell receptor (beta chain). Antigen unknown. The CDR3 covers 13 residues. Per the germline V gene, CDR1 is SGDLS and CDR2 is YYNGEE. Trimming took off 1 base at V and 1 base at J, with 5 bases between the two ends. Some clones are missing from TCRdb's copy, which holds only in-frame ones; the method was immunoSEQ multiplex PCR. The sample carries 80,000 to 100,000 clones, roughly 94% recorded once. This entry comes from a study of OX40 agonist ivuxolimab in advanced cancers. Study background: Partial responses were seen in three patients, one with hepatocellular carcinoma and two with cutaneous melanoma. General observations from the study: Specificity for antigen went undetermined in the expanded peripheral T cells. Those patients achieving a partial response at 0.1-3.0 mg/kg showed among the lowest clonal expansion. With doses of 0.1 to 3.0 mg/kg, CD4+ and CD8+ blood T cells had undergone clonal expansion by week 6.

The chain is built from TRBV9 and TRBJ1-1; D is unclear. The source was CD4+ or CD8+ T cells sorted from blood, collected in a trial of the OX40 agonist ivuxolimab. The TCR originated in an adult with an advanced solid tumor such as melanoma, head and neck, liver or kidney cancer. CDR3 protein: CASSVWGNTEAFF. The DNA for the CDR3 is TGTGCCAGCAGCGTATGGGGGAACACTGAAGCTTTCTTT.